The 26 T cell receptor beta chains in this list originate from one sample, sequenced in a study of shared clonotypes between healthy human individuals (dated by TCRdb to the early 2020s). To prepare the library, the immunoSEQ multiplex PCR assay was applied. TCRdb retrieved this table from immuneACCESS and kept in-frame rearrangements only. Not all clones are present; in checked studies, unresolved V genes account for under half, and no reason is known for the remainder. The sample has about 600,000 clones on record, about 96% of them singletons. Of the sample, 0.057% is held by the ten largest clones. Sequences were obtained from naive CD4+ T cells sorted from blood. In light of the paper, this sample's cell subset or site label describes: CD45RA+ positively selected. All receptors derive from a woman aged 25 to 39 in good health.

Written as DNA, the CDR3 is TGTGCCAGCTCACCACCTAGATACAATGAGCAGTTCTTC. Amino acids: CASSPPRYNEQFF. The chain carries TRBV18 and TRBJ2-1; D is unresolved. With 0 bases removed from V and 4 bases from J, the gap between germline ends came to 4 bases. Germline V gene data show CDR1 as KGHSH and CDR2 as LQKENI. The CDR3 length is 13 residues.

The genes are TRBV4-1 and TRBJ1-3, with a possible D match to TRBD1 (5 bases). Per the germline V gene, CDR1 is MGHRA and CDR2 is YSYEKL. The CDR3 sequence is 14 residues long. Trimming removed 1 base from V and 11 bases from J, with 15 bases in between. The CDR3 region has the DNA TGCGCCAGCAGCCAAGTGGGATCGCAGGGTTCCATATATTTT. Translated: CASSQVGSQGSIYF.

The rearrangement uses TRBV5-1 and TRBJ2-6, with D perhaps matching TRBD2 (5 bases). Per the germline V gene, CDR1 is SGHRS and CDR2 is YFSETQ. The length of the CDR3 is 16 residues. Trimming pared 0 bases from V and 4 bases from J, leaving 11 bases between. The DNA for the CDR3 is TGCGCCAGCAGCTTGGGGCCGGGATCAGGGGCCAACGTCCTGACTTTC. It specifies CASSLGPGSGANVLTF.

A single count supports this clone. The J gene is TRBJ2-1, the V gene TRBV27; 9 positions agree with TRBD1. This CDR3 has 18 amino acids. The trim removed 8 bases at V and 4 bases at J, leaving 18 bases unmatched. CDR1 MNHEY and CDR2 SMNVEV come from the germline V gene (reference sequence). The CDR3 coding sequence is TGTGCCAGCTCGTCCCCACAGGGGGCGGGCGGAGTTTACAATGAGCAGTTCTTC. This encodes CASSSPQGAGGVYNEQFF.

The chain carries TRBV6-1 and TRBJ1-1; the D gene is possibly TRBD1 (6 bases). Trimming took off 1 base at V and 4 bases at J, with 16 bases between the two ends. The CDR3 totals 16 residues. Per the germline V gene, CDR1 is MNHNS and CDR2 is SASEGT. CDR3 sequence: CASSEVYGGLGTEAFF. The DNA of the CDR3 is TGTGCCAGCAGTGAAGTATACGGGGGGCTTGGCACTGAAGCTTTCTTT.

This chain connects TRBV5-6 to TRBJ1-2; possibly TRBD1 for D (5 bases). V was clipped by 6 bases and J by 4 bases, with 13 bases between them. Per germline, CDR1 SGHDT and CDR2 YYEEEE. The CDR3 extends over 13 amino acids. The CDR3 DNA reads TGTGCCAGCACCCTGTGGGGGGTCTATGGCTACACCTTC. Its protein product is CASTLWGVYGYTF.

The J gene is TRBJ2-1, the V gene TRBV28, with a weak D call TRBD2 (7 bases). This CDR3 region has 17 residues. CDR1 and CDR2 from the germline V gene are MDHEN and SYDVKM. V was clipped by 1 base and J by 5 bases, with 18 bases between them. CDR3 protein: CASSLSIWGGRNNEQFF. CDR3 in DNA: TGTGCCAGCAGTTTATCGATATGGGGGGGCCGGAACAATGAGCAGTTCTTC. Full variable domain (rest looked up from reference TRBV28 and TRBJ2-1): DVKVTQSSRYLVKRTGEKVFLECVQDMDHENMFWYRQDPGLGLRLIYFSYDVKMKEKGDIPEGYSVSREKKERFSLILESASTNQTSMYLCASSLSIWGGRNNEQFFGPGTRLTVL.

The chain has TRBV12-1 and TRBJ1-2. TRBV12-1 constitutes a pseudogene. The length of the CDR3 is 10 residues. The CDR3: CASTPPFGTF. Written as DNA, the CDR3 is TGTGCCAGCACCCCCCCATTTGGGACCTTC.

J is TRBJ1-1 and V is TRBV6-1; no clear D gene. V shed 7 bases and J shed 0 bases, with 0 bases lying between them. CDR3 length: 10 residues. CDR1 is MNHNS and CDR2 is SASEGT in the germline V gene. In DNA, the CDR3 is TGTGCCAGCATGAACACTGAAGCTTTCTTT. Protein: CASMNTEAFF.

The chain employs TRBV29-1 and TRBJ2-5, with a possible D match to TRBD1 (5 bases). CDR3 size: 18 residues. With 4 bases removed from V and 1 base from J, the gap between germline ends came to 25 bases. The germline V gene has CDR1 SQVTM and CDR2 ANQGSEA. The CDR3 DNA reads TGCAGCGTTGGGCAGGGAACATCCCCGGTTATTATCCAAGAGACCCAGTACTTC. Its translation: CSVGQGTSPVIIQETQYF.

The V and J genes are TRBV5-1 and TRBJ2-5; possibly TRBD2 for D (5 bases). The CDR3 is 14 amino acids. V shed 5 bases and J shed 4 bases, with 15 bases lying between them. Germline CDR1 is SGHRS and CDR2 is YFSETQ. The CDR3 DNA follows: TGCGCCAGCAGGCCCGGAGGTTGGTCAGAGACCCAGTACTTC. This codes for CASRPGGWSETQYF.

This chain links TRBV9 with TRBJ2-5; 9 bases fit TRBD2. Germline trimming cut 0 bases from V and 5 bases from J; bases unmatched to any gene: 8. Germline V gene data show CDR1 as SGDLS and CDR2 as YYNGEE. The CDR3 extends over 16 amino acids. The CDR3 reads CASSVEGSGSFETQYF. CDR3 DNA sequence: TGTGCCAGCAGCGTAGAGGGTAGCGGGAGTTTTGAGACCCAGTACTTC.

The rearrangement joins TRBV5-8 to TRBJ2-6; D uncertain. The CDR3 runs 19 residues. V dropped 0 bases and J dropped 0 bases, with 16 bases sitting between them. Per the germline V gene, CDR1 is SGHTS and CDR2 is YDEGEE. CDR3 nucleotide sequence: TGTGCCAGCAGCTTGGGAGGTGGGGTGGCCTTCTCTGGGGCCAACGTCCTGACTTTC. Residues: CASSLGGGVAFSGANVLTF. Complete variable domain (other parts from reference TRBV5-8 and TRBJ2-6): EAGVTQSPTHLIKTRGQQATLRCSPISGHTSVYWYQQALGLGLQFLLWYDEGEERNRGNFPPRFSGRQFPNYSSELNVNALELEDSALYLCASSLGGGVAFSGANVLTFGAGSRLTVL.

The V and J genes are TRBV7-8 and TRBJ2-7; the D gene is possibly TRBD2 (6 bases). CDR1 and CDR2 (germline): SGHVS, FQNEAQ. CDR3 size: 15 residues. The germline V and J ends were trimmed by 5 bases and 6 bases, with 20 bases remaining between them. DNA of the CDR3: TGTGCCAGCAGCGCGTTTCTTGAGGCGGGAAGCGAGCAGTACTTC. Amino acid sequence: CASSAFLEAGSEQYF.

The chain recombines TRBV2 with TRBJ2-3; tentatively, D is TRBD1 (5 bases). Germline CDR1 and CDR2: SNHLY and FYNNEI. This CDR3 spans 13 amino acids. V was trimmed by 7 bases and J by 10 bases, leaving 18 bases between them. CDR3 DNA sequence: TGTGCCAGCAAGGGGCCGGTCTCGTTGCCGCAGTATTTT. It codes for CASKGPVSLPQYF.

The chain combines TRBV2 with TRBJ2-5; TRBD2 agrees at 7 bases. The CDR3 sequence is 13 residues long. V lost 6 bases, J lost 4 bases, and 5 bases stayed unmatched. Looked up from germline, CDR1 is SNHLY and CDR2 is FYNNEI. CDR3 protein: CASRVSGVETQYF. As DNA, the CDR3 is TGTGCCAGCAGGGTCAGCGGGGTAGAGACCCAGTACTTC.

The chain recombines TRBV5-8 with TRBJ1-2; D is ambiguous. Germline CDR1 reads SGHTS; CDR2 reads YDEGEE. The CDR3 runs 14 residues. V dropped 0 bases and J dropped 4 bases, with 10 bases sitting between them. The CDR3 here is CASSLGAGPYGYTF. In DNA form, the CDR3 reads TGTGCCAGCAGCTTGGGGGCAGGCCCCTATGGCTACACCTTC.

The J gene is TRBJ1-5, the V gene TRBV28; TRBD1 matches 10 bases. Germline trimming cut 2 bases from V and 2 bases from J; bases unmatched to any gene: 9. Germline V gene sequence: CDR1 MDHEN, CDR2 SYDVKM. CDR3 length: 18 residues. The CDR3 loop is CASSLGTGVSLGNQPQHF. In DNA form, the CDR3 reads TGTGCCAGCAGTTTAGGGACAGGGGTCTCGCTGGGCAATCAGCCCCAGCATTTT.

The chain recombines TRBV6-4 with TRBJ2-3, with 7 positions matching TRBD2. The CDR3 extends over 16 amino acids. Per the germline V gene, CDR1 is MRHNA and CDR2 is SNTAGT. Trimming removed 0 bases from V and 1 base from J; junction bases left unmatched: 4. The CDR3 loop reads CASSDSSLAGTDTQYF. Written as DNA, the CDR3 is TGTGCCAGCAGTGACTCGTCTCTAGCGGGCACAGATACGCAGTATTTT.

This sequence joins TRBV5-1 and TRBJ2-2; 11 nucleotides match TRBD1. The CDR3 is 17 residues long. Germline loops: CDR1 SGHRS, CDR2 YFSETQ. With V trimmed by 2 bases and J by 0 bases, 3 bases remained unmatched. As DNA, the CDR3 is TGCGCCAGCAGCTTCGGGACAGGGGGAGCGAACACCGGGGAGCTGTTTTTT. Translation: CASSFGTGGANTGELFF. Supplemented by reference TRBV5-1 and TRBJ2-2, the full variable domain reads KAGVTQTPRYLIKTRGQQVTLSCSPISGHRSVSWYQQTPGQGLQFLFEYFSETQRNKGNFPGRFSGRQFSNSRSEMNVSTLELGDSALYLCASSFGTGGANTGELFFGEGSRLTVL.

The J gene is TRBJ2-5, the V gene TRBV28; 7 nucleotides match TRBD2. The CDR3 runs 15 residues. Germline-derived CDR1 and CDR2 are MDHEN and SYDVKM. The V segment lost 5 bases and the J segment 3 bases; nucleotides outside the gene matches: 9. In nucleotides, the CDR3 is TGTGCCAGCAGTGGGAGGGGCAGGGTAAAAGAGACCCAGTACTTC. Residues: CASSGRGRVKETQYF.

J is TRBJ2-7 and V is TRBV15, with D tentatively TRBD1 or TRBD2 (5 bases each). Trimming removed 3 bases from V and 1 base from J, with 13 bases in between. Germline V lookup: CDR1 LNHNV, CDR2 YYDKDF (reference sequence). This CDR3 is 15 amino acids long. The DNA for the CDR3 is TGTGCCACCAGCAGTGCCGGGACCTCGTCCTACGAGCAGTACTTC. It translates to CATSSAGTSSYEQYF.

This clone was counted a single time. The chain recombines TRBV11-2 with TRBJ2-7; 9 nucleotides line up with TRBD1. V shed 5 bases and J 7 bases; nucleotides not matched to a gene: 9. CDR3 length: 14 residues. Germline V gene sequence: CDR1 SGHAT, CDR2 FQNNGV. This CDR3 is CASSRDRVAGEQYF. CDR3 bases: TGTGCCAGCAGCAGGGACAGGGTCGCTGGGGAGCAGTACTTC.

In this sample, this clone turned up once. J is TRBJ2-6 and V is TRBV18; 9 bases fit TRBD1. In germline, CDR1 is KGHSH, CDR2 LQKENI. The length of the CDR3 is 18 residues. Trimming at V came to 4 bases and at J to 1 base, leaving 8 bases not matched to a gene. The DNA for the CDR3 is TGTGCCAGCTCACGGCTACAGGGGGCAGGTTCTGGGGCCAACGTCCTGACTTTC. Its protein is CASSRLQGAGSGANVLTF.

The chain joins TRBV5-1 to TRBJ2-5; D unresolved. Trimming stripped 4 bases from V and 0 bases from J, with 4 bases between. Germline values: CDR1 SGHRS, CDR2 YFSETQ. CDR3 size: 12 residues. The chain's CDR3 is CASSPDQETQYF. CDR3 bases: TGCGCCAGCAGCCCGGACCAAGAGACCCAGTACTTC.

The CDR3 nucleotides read TGTGCCAGCTCCGACGGACAGAACACTGAAGCTTTCTTT. This encodes CASSDGQNTEAFF. The V call is TRBV18, the J call TRBJ1-1; TRBD1 might be the D (5 bases). Trimming left V 6 bases short and J 1 base short, with 9 bases between. CDR3 size: 13 residues. Germline CDR1 and CDR2: KGHSH and LQKENI.